These 7 T cell receptor beta chains originate from one sample sequenced in a study of shared clonotypes between healthy human individuals. CD45RO-negative CD8 cells positively selected for CCR7 made up the naive population, which excluded terminally differentiated effector memory CD45RA+ cells. This table comes from immunoSEQ multiplex PCR, and its TCRdb copy is limited to in-frame clones, with some not included. The table has approximately 2,000,000 clones, around 93% seen once. Sequencing was carried out using naive CD8+ T cells from PBMCs. The receptors shown here come from a man aged 18 to 29 in good health. Some clones in this sample may be carry-over from other donors' samples.

J is TRBJ2-7 and V is TRBV2; perhaps TRBD2 as D (5 bases). Germline V lookup: CDR1 SNHLY, CDR2 FYNNEI. The CDR3 is made up of 12 amino acids. V lost 4 bases and J lost 7, with 11 bases in between. Written as DNA, the CDR3 is TGTGCCAGCAGTGGGACTTTATATGAGCAGTACTTC. Its translation: CASSGTLYEQYF.

The chain uses TRBV7-9 and TRBJ2-7; 9 positions agree with TRBD1. There are 13 residues in the CDR3. V was clipped by 5 bases and J by 5 bases; unmatched bases: 4. From germline, CDR1 is SEHNR and CDR2 FQNEAQ (reference sequence). The DNA of the CDR3 is TGTGCCAGCAGCAGTAGGACAGGGGACGAGCAGTACTTC. Encoded protein: CASSSRTGDEQYF.

The rearrangement uses TRBV6-1 and TRBJ2-7; the match to TRBD2 covers 9 bases. This CDR3 has 15 residues. Germline CDR1 is MNHNS and CDR2 is SASEGT. After removal of 2 bases from V and 0 bases from J, the junction contained 2 bases not matched to a gene. The CDR3 region has the DNA TGTGCCAGCAGTGAAAGTAGCGGGAGCTCCTACGAGCAGTACTTC. Encoded protein: CASSESSGSSYEQYF.

The chain recombines TRBV7-9 with TRBJ1-4; the match to TRBD1 covers 8 bases. The CDR3 loop spans 16 amino acids. Unmatched junction bases numbered 8, after V lost 1 base and J lost 7 bases. Germline assignment: CDR1 SEHNR and CDR2 FQNEAQ (reference sequence). The CDR3 nucleotides are TGTGCCAGCAGCTTAGTCCCACAGGGGGAGAGTGAAAAACTGTTTTTT. It yields the protein CASSLVPQGESEKLFF.

The V gene is TRBV7-9, the J gene TRBJ2-7; D is undetermined. The germline V gene has CDR1 SEHNR and CDR2 FQNEAQ (reference sequence). The CDR3 spans 15 residues. Trimming left V 2 bases short and J 1 base short, with 12 bases between. CDR3: CASSLMGGWSYEQYF. The DNA of the CDR3 is TGTGCCAGCAGCTTAATGGGCGGATGGTCCTACGAGCAGTACTTC.

This rearrangement joins TRBV5-1 to TRBJ2-1, with a possible D match to TRBD2 (5 bases). Trimming cost V 0 bases and J 4 bases, with 23 bases left between them. Germline lookup yields CDR1 SGHRS and CDR2 YFSETQ. This CDR3 has 19 amino acids. CDR3 region: CASSLEGSYLSGTYNEQFF. The CDR3 DNA follows: TGCGCCAGCAGCTTGGAAGGCTCTTATCTCAGCGGAACTTACAATGAGCAGTTCTTC.

The chain is built from TRBV14 and TRBJ2-7; D gene unclear. The V gene lost 10 bases and the J gene lost 11 bases, with 12 bases spanning the gap. The CDR3 length is 9 residues. The germline V gene has CDR1 SGHDN and CDR2 FVKESK. The chain's CDR3 is CAMKTGKYF. Here the CDR3 DNA reads TGTGCCATGAAGACTGGTAAGTACTTC. The whole variable domain, remainder taken from reference TRBV14 and TRBJ2-7, is EAGVTQFPSHSVIEKGQTVTLRCDPISGHDNLYWYRRVMGKEIKFLLHFVKESKQDESGMPNNRFLAERTGGTYSTLKVQPAELEDSGVYFCAMKTGKYFGPGTRLTVT.